The rows below give T cell receptor beta chains drawn from one sample of a study of T cell responses to AZD1222 COVID-19 vaccine. Libraries were prepared by immunoSEQ multiplex PCR; TCRdb keeps only in-frame clonotypes and omits some of them. The data show 98,000 or so clones, with around nine tenths seen just once and roughly 3% held by the top ten. The sequencing used peripheral blood, collected on day 0 of MenACWY control vaccination. The receptors were gathered from an adult in good health. Each CDR3 is given with its conserved first and last residue. The D gene is left open where the match is weak. Size is stated for part of the rows, as once, few or many counts, or as a class when the clone is expanded.

V: TRBV12-3/TRBV12-4
D: -
J: TRBJ1-5
size: -
CDR3: CASTRAGDQPQHF
DNA: TGTGCCAGCACCCGAGCCGGGGATCAGCCCCAGCATTTT

V: TRBV27
D: -
J: TRBJ1-6
size: -
CDR3: CASSFRGQGQGSYSPLHF
DNA: TGTGCCAGCAGTTTTCGGGGACAAGGGCAGGGGTCGTATTCACCCCTCCACTTT

V: TRBV4-1
D: -
J: TRBJ1-4
size: -
CDR3: CASSLRWTNEKLFF
DNA: TGCGCCAGCAGCCTACGGTGGACTAATGAAAAACTGTTTTTT

V: TRBV3-1/TRBV3-2
D: -
J: TRBJ1-2
size: -
CDR3: CASSQGPYGYTF
DNA: TGTGCCAGCAGCCAAGGGCCCTATGGCTACACCTTC

V: TRBV7-9
D: TRBD1
J: TRBJ1-4
size: -
CDR3: CASSLEGDRTSANEKLFF
DNA: TGTGCCAGCAGCTTAGAGGGGGACAGGACGTCCGCTAATGAAAAACTGTTTTTT

V: TRBV2
D: -
J: TRBJ1-5
size: -
CDR3: CASSGSWQGRNQPQHF
DNA: TGTGCCAGCAGTGGTTCGTGGCAGGGTCGCAATCAGCCCCAGCATTTT

V: TRBV27
D: -
J: TRBJ1-1
size: -
CDR3: CASRLKGPRDDHEAFF
DNA: TGTGCCAGCAGGTTAAAGGGACCCCGGGACGATCATGAAGCTTTCTTT

V: TRBV7-2
D: TRBD1
J: TRBJ1-2
size: -
CDR3: CASSPYRTGENGYTF
DNA: TGTGCCAGCAGCCCGTATAGGACAGGGGAAAATGGCTACACCTTC

V: TRBV5-1
D: TRBD1
J: TRBJ2-1
size: -
CDR3: CASRGGIQGYEQFF
DNA: TGCGCCAGCCGAGGGGGTATACAGGGGTATGAGCAGTTCTTC

V: TRBV25-1
D: TRBD1
J: TRBJ1-6
size: once
CDR3: CASSANTGGGGSPLHF
DNA: TGTGCCAGCAGTGCAAACACAGGGGGCGGCGGTTCACCCCTCCACTTT

V: TRBV27
D: TRBD1
J: TRBJ2-5
size: -
CDR3: CASSGDRAETQYF
DNA: TGTGCCAGCAGTGGGGACAGGGCAGAGACCCAGTACTTC

V: TRBV6-2/TRBV6-3
D: -
J: TRBJ2-7
size: -
CDR3: CASSLLYEQYF
DNA: TGTGCCAGCAGTTTGTTGTACGAGCAGTACTTC

V: TRBV3-1/TRBV3-2
D: TRBD1
J: TRBJ2-1
size: -
CDR3: CASSQSDRGNNEQFF
DNA: TGTGCCAGCAGCCAAAGTGACAGGGGGAACAATGAGCAGTTCTTC

V: TRBV28
D: -
J: TRBJ2-3
size: -
CDR3: CASGTVTDTQYF
DNA: TGTGCCAGCGGAACAGTCACAGATACGCAGTATTTT

V: TRBV28
D: -
J: TRBJ1-2
size: -
CDR3: CATEGEPRGYTF
DNA: TGTGCCACCGAGGGAGAGCCCCGAGGCTACACCTTC

V: TRBV3-1/TRBV3-2
D: -
J: TRBJ2-2
size: -
CDR3: CASSPQGGNTGELFF
DNA: TGTGCCAGCAGCCCCCAGGGTGGGAACACCGGGGAGCTGTTTTTT

V: TRBV29-1
D: TRBD2
J: TRBJ2-1
size: -
CDR3: CSVEGSGESYNEQFF
DNA: TGCAGCGTTGAGGGGAGCGGGGAGTCCTACAATGAGCAGTTCTTC

V: TRBV6-1
D: -
J: TRBJ1-1
size: few
CDR3: CASSEVIWGANTEAFF
DNA: TGTGCCAGCAGTGAAGTCATCTGGGGGGCGAACACTGAAGCTTTCTTT

V: TRBV6-2/TRBV6-3
D: -
J: TRBJ2-5
size: -
CDR3: CASSWVRTQYF
DNA: TGTGCCAGCAGTTGGGTCAGGACCCAGTACTTC

V: TRBV2
D: -
J: TRBJ1-6
size: -
CDR3: CASSDGMSSYNSPLHF
DNA: TGTGCCAGCAGTGATGGAATGAGCTCCTATAATTCACCCCTCCACTTT

V: TRBV7-2
D: TRBD1
J: TRBJ1-1
size: -
CDR3: CASSLGRGETEAFF
DNA: TGTGCCAGCAGCTTAGGCAGGGGGGAAACTGAAGCTTTCTTT

V: TRBV2
D: -
J: TRBJ1-1
size: -
CDR3: CASSEAGSPGEEAFF
DNA: TGTGCCAGCAGTGAAGCAGGTTCACCGGGGGAGGAAGCTTTCTTT

V: TRBV6-5
D: TRBD2
J: TRBJ2-7
size: -
CDR3: CASSYGAGGRGYEQYF
DNA: TGTGCCAGCAGTTACGGCGCGGGGGGCCGAGGCTACGAGCAGTACTTC

V: TRBV2
D: -
J: TRBJ1-1
size: -
CDR3: CASRIRVGTEAFF
DNA: TGTGCCAGCAGGATCAGGGTAGGGACTGAAGCTTTCTTT

V: TRBV4-3
D: TRBD1
J: TRBJ1-2
size: -
CDR3: CASSQERGPLDYGYTF
DNA: TGCGCCAGCAGCCAAGAGAGGGGGCCGCTGGACTATGGCTACACCTTC

V: TRBV5-4
D: -
J: TRBJ2-2
size: -
CDR3: CASSPGVHGASNTGELFF
DNA: TGTGCCAGCAGCCCGGGGGTACACGGGGCTTCGAACACCGGGGAGCTGTTTTTT

V: TRBV30
D: -
J: TRBJ1-5
size: -
CDR3: CAWSLEGQPQHF
DNA: TGTGCCTGGAGTCTCGAAGGTCAGCCCCAGCATTTT

V: TRBV3-1/TRBV3-2
D: -
J: TRBJ1-2
size: -
CDR3: CASQSGGKNYGYTF
DNA: TGTGCCAGCCAGTCCGGGGGGAAAAACTATGGCTACACCTTC

V: TRBV7-8
D: TRBD1
J: TRBJ1-6
size: -
CDR3: CASSRGQGIDSPLHF
DNA: TGTGCCAGCAGCCGCGGACAGGGAATCGATTCACCCCTCCACTTT

V: TRBV28
D: -
J: TRBJ2-7
size: few
CDR3: CASRAYMTGSYEQYF
DNA: TGTGCCAGCAGAGCATATATGACAGGATCCTACGAGCAGTACTTC

V: TRBV2
D: TRBD1
J: TRBJ1-3
size: many
CDR3: CASRGTGAGNTIYF
DNA: TGTGCCAGCAGAGGGACAGGGGCCGGAAACACCATATATTTT

V: TRBV5-4
D: -
J: TRBJ1-6
size: few
CDR3: CASSLGQDNSPLHF
DNA: TGTGCCAGCAGCTTGGGGCAGGATAATTCACCCCTCCACTTT

V: TRBV19
D: -
J: TRBJ1-5
size: -
CDR3: CASSPPWRGSNQPQHF
DNA: TGTGCCAGTAGTCCCCCCTGGCGGGGAAGCAATCAGCCCCAGCATTTT

V: TRBV5-5
D: -
J: TRBJ1-6
size: -
CDR3: CASSSRDTSNSPLHF
DNA: TGTGCCAGCAGCTCTCGGGACACCTCTAATTCACCCCTCCACTTT

V: TRBV6-5
D: -
J: TRBJ1-1
size: -
CDR3: CASRRTGNTEAFF
DNA: TGTGCCAGCAGAAGGACGGGGAACACTGAAGCTTTCTTT

V: TRBV5-1
D: TRBD1
J: TRBJ2-2
size: -
CDR3: CASSSGTGPNTGELFF
DNA: TGCGCCAGCAGCTCCGGGACAGGGCCGAACACCGGGGAGCTGTTTTTT

V: TRBV2
D: -
J: TRBJ1-6
size: -
CDR3: CASISTGSPLHF
DNA: TGTGCCAGCATCTCGACAGGATCACCCCTCCACTTT

V: TRBV5-4
D: -
J: TRBJ1-1
size: once
CDR3: CASSGPGTENTEAFF
DNA: TGTGCCAGCAGCGGTCCCGGGACGGAGAACACTGAAGCTTTCTTT

V: TRBV23-1
D: -
J: TRBJ2-7
size: -
CDR3: CASTTQRVMQYF
DNA: TGCGCCAGCACCACGCAACGAGTGATGCAGTACTTC

V: TRBV2
D: -
J: TRBJ2-3
size: -
CDR3: CASSEVWEDTQYF
DNA: TGTGCCAGCAGTGAGGTATGGGAGGATACGCAGTATTTT

V: TRBV7-2
D: -
J: TRBJ2-3
size: -
CDR3: CASSAVAIGPASTDTQYF
DNA: TGTGCCAGCAGCGCCGTAGCGATTGGGCCCGCTAGCACAGATACGCAGTATTTT

V: TRBV4-1
D: -
J: TRBJ2-2
size: -
CDR3: CASSPLGGATGELFF
DNA: TGCGCCAGCAGCCCCTTGGGGGGCGCCACCGGGGAGCTGTTTTTT

V: TRBV4-3
D: -
J: TRBJ1-1
size: -
CDR3: CASSQELAPEAFF
DNA: TGCGCCAGCAGCCAAGAGCTGGCCCCTGAAGCTTTCTTT

V: TRBV3-1/TRBV3-2
D: -
J: TRBJ1-1
size: -
CDR3: CASSPSGRGNTEAFF
DNA: TGTGCCAGCAGCCCCTCCGGTCGGGGGAACACTGAAGCTTTCTTT

V: TRBV29-1
D: -
J: TRBJ2-2
size: -
CDR3: CSVAGGSGRRAGELFF
DNA: TGCAGCGTTGCCGGGGGCTCGGGACGACGAGCCGGGGAGCTGTTTTTT

V: TRBV19
D: TRBD1
J: TRBJ1-1
size: few
CDR3: CASSAGTGGNTEAFF
DNA: TGTGCCAGTAGTGCGGGGACAGGGGGGAACACTGAAGCTTTCTTT

V: TRBV28
D: -
J: TRBJ1-2
size: -
CDR3: CASSPGVSPYYGYTF
DNA: TGTGCCAGCAGTCCCGGTGTGTCCCCTTACTATGGCTACACCTTC

V: TRBV7-2
D: -
J: TRBJ1-1
size: -
CDR3: CASSLAVLNTEAFF
DNA: TGTGCCAGCAGCTTAGCAGTTCTGAACACTGAAGCTTTCTTT

V: TRBV9
D: TRBD2
J: TRBJ2-1
size: -
CDR3: CASSPPREGNYNEQFF
DNA: TGTGCCAGCAGCCCCCCCAGGGAGGGGAATTACAATGAGCAGTTCTTC

V: TRBV18
D: -
J: TRBJ2-3
size: -
CDR3: CASSPPAGTSDTQYF
DNA: TGTGCCAGCTCACCACCGGCGGGGACGAGCGATACGCAGTATTTT